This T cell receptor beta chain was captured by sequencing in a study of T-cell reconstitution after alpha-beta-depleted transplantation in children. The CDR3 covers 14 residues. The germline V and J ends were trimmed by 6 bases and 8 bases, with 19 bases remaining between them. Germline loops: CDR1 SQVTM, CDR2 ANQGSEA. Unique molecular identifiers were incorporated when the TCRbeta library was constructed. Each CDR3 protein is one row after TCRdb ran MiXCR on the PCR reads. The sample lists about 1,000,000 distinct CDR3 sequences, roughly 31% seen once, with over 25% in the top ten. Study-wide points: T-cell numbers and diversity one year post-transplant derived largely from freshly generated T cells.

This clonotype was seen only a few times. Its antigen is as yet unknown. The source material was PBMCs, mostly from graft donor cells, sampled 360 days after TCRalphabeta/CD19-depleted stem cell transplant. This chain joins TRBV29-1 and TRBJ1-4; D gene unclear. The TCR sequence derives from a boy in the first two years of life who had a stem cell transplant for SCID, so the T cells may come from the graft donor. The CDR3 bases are TGCAGCGTCCAAGGAGAAGGATGGTGGGAAAAACTGTTTTTT. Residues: CSVQGEGWWEKLFF. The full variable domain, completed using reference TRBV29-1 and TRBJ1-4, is SAVISQKPSRDICQRGTSLTIQCQVDSQVTMMFWYRQQPGQSLTLIATANQGSEATYESGFVIDKFPISRPNLTFSTLTVSNMSPEDSSIYLCSVQGEGWWEKLFFGSGTQLSVL.